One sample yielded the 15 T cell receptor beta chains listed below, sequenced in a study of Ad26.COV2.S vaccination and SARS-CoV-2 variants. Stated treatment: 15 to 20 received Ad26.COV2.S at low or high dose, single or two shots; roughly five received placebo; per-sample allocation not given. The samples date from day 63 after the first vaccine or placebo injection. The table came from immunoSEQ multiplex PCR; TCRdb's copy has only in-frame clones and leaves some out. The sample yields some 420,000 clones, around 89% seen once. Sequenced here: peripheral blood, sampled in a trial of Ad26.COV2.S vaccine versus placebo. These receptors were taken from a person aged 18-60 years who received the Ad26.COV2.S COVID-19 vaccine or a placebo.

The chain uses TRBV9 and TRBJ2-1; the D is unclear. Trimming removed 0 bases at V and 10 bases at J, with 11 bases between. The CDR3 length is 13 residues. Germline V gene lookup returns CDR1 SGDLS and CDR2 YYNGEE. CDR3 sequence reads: CASSVEGGREQFF. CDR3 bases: TGTGCCAGCAGCGTAGAGGGTGGCCGAGAGCAGTTCTTC.

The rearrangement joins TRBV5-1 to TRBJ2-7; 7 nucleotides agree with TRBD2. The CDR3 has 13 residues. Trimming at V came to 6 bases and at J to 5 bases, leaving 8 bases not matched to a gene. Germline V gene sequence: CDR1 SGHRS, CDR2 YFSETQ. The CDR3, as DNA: TGCGCCAGCAAGGCGCCTGCGGGGGACGAGCAGTACTTC. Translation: CASKAPAGDEQYF. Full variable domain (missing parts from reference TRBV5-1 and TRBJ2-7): KAGVTQTPRYLIKTRGQQVTLSCSPISGHRSVSWYQQTPGQGLQFLFEYFSETQRNKGNFPGRFSGRQFSNSRSEMNVSTLELGDSALYLCASKAPAGDEQYFGPGTRLTVT.

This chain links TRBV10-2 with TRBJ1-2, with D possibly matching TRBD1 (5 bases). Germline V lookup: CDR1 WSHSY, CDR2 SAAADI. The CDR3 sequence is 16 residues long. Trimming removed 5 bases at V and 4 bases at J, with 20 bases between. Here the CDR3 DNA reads TGCGCCAGCAGTAATGAGGGGTTGGGGCTTGGCTATGGCTACACCTTC. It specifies CASSNEGLGLGYGYTF.

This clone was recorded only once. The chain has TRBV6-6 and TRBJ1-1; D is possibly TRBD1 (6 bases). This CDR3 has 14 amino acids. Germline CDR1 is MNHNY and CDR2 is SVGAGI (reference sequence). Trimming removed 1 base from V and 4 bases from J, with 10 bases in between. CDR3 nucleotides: TGTGCCAGCAGTTACTACGTAGGGGGCACTGAAGCTTTCTTT. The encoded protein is CASSYYVGGTEAFF.

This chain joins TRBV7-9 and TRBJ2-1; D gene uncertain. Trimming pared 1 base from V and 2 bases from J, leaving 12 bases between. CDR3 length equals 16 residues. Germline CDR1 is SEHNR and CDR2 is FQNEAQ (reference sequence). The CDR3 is CASSLGAGRTYNEQFF. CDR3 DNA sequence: TGTGCCAGCAGCTTAGGGGCCGGAAGAACCTACAATGAGCAGTTCTTC.

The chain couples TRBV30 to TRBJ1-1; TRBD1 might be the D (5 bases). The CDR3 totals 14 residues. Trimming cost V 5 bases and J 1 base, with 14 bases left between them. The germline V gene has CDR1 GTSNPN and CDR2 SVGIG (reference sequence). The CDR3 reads CAWESGRPNTEAFF. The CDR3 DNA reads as TGTGCCTGGGAGTCGGGACGCCCGAACACTGAAGCTTTCTTT.

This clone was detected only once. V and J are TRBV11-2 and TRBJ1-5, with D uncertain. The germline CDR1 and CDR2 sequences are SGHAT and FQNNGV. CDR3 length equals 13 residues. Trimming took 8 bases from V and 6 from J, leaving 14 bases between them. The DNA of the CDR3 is TGTGCCAGCGCCCCCAGCTACAGTCAGCCCCAGCATTTT. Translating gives CASAPSYSQPQHF.

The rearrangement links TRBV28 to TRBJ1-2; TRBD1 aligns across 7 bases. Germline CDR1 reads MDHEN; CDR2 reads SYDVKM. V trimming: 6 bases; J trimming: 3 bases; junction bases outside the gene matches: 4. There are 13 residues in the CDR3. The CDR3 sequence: CASRAGGDYGYTF. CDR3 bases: TGTGCCAGCAGAGCAGGGGGGGACTATGGCTACACCTTC.

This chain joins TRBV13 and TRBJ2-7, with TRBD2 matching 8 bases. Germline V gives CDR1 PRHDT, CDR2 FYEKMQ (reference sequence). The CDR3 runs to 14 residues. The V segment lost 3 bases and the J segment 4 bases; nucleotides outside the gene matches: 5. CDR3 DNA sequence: TGTGCCAGCAGCTTCGGGGGGGCGGCTTACGAGCAGTACTTC. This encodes CASSFGGAAYEQYF.

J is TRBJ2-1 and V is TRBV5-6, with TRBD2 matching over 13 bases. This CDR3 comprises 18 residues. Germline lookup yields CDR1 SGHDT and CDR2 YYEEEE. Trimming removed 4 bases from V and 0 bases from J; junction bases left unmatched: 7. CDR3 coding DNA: TGTGCCAGCAGCCCTGGGACTAGCGGGGTCCGCTCCTACAATGAGCAGTTCTTC. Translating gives CASSPGTSGVRSYNEQFF.

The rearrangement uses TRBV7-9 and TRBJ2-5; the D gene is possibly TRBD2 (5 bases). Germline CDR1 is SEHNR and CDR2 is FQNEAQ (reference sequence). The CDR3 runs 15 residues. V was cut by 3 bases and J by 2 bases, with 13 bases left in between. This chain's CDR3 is CASSFQPGIQETQYF. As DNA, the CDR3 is TGTGCCAGCAGCTTCCAGCCGGGAATACAAGAGACCCAGTACTTC. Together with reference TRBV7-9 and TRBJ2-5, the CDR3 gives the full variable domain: DTGVSQNPRHKITKRGQNVTFRCDPISEHNRLYWYRQTLGQGPEFLTYFQNEAQLEKSRLLSDRFSAERPKGSFSTLEIQRTEQGDSAMYLCASSFQPGIQETQYFGPGTRLLVL.

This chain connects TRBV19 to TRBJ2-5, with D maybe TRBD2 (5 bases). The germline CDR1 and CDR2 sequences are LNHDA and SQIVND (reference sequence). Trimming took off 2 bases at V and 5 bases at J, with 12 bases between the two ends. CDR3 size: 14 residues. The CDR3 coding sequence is TGTGCCAGTAGTATAAATACGCGGGCCGAGACCCAGTACTTC. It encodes CASSINTRAETQYF. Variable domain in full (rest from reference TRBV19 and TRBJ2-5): DGGITQSPKYLFRKEGQNVTLSCEQNLNHDAMYWYRQDPGQGLRLIYYSQIVNDFQKGDIAEGYSVSREKKESFPLTVTSAQKNPTAFYLCASSINTRAETQYFGPGTRLLVL.

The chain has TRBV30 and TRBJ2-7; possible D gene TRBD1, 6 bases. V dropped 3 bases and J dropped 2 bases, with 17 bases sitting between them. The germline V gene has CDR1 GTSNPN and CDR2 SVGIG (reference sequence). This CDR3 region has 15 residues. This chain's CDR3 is CAWSRMNRAPYEQYF. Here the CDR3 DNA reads TGTGCCTGGAGCCGTATGAACAGGGCCCCCTACGAGCAGTACTTC.

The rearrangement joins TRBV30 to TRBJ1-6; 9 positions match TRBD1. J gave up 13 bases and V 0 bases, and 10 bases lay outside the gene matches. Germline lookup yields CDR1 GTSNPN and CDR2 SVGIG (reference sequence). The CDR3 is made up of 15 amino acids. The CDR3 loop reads CAWSVLGQGALPLHF. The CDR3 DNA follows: TGTGCCTGGAGTGTACTGGGACAGGGTGCTCTCCCCCTCCACTTT. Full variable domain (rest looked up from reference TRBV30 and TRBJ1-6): SQTIHQWPATLVQPVGSPLSLECTVEGTSNPNLYWYRQAAGRGLQLLFYSVGIGQISSEVPQNLSASRPQDRQFILSSKKLLLSDSGFYLCAWSVLGQGALPLHFGNGTRLTVT.

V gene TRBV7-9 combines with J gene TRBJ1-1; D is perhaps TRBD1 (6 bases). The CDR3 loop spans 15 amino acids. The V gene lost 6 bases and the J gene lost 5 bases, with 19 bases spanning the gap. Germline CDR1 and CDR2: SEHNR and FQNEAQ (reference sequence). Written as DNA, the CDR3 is TGTGCCAGCAGGCCCCCCCACAGGGAGAAAACTGAAGCTTTCTTT. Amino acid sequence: CASRPPHREKTEAFF.